This is a list of T cell receptor beta chains from one sample in a study of T cell repertoires in cytomegalovirus infection. No cognate antigen is known for these TCRs. Via MiXCR, TCRdb re-called the reads, giving one row per CDR3 protein. This table holds some 120,000 distinct CDR3 sequences, around 30% found once. The sample in question was CD8+ T cells from cultured PBMCs, obtained from culture after CMV antigen stimulation. Every receptor here comes from a human donor in good health (CMV status not recorded). Some clones in this sample may be carry-over from other donors' samples. Both conserved end residues are part of each CDR3. The order of the fields is V gene, D gene, clone size, J gene, CDR3 protein, CDR3 DNA. The D gene is left open where the match is weak. Not all rows give a size; the values are once, few, many and, for expanded clones, a class.

>TRBV6-6|TRBD2|.|TRBJ2-5
CASRVSGAPQETQYF
TGTGCCAGCAGGGTTAGCGGGGCCCCCCAAGAGACCCAGTACTTC
>TRBV4-1|.|few|TRBJ1-5
CASSQGRDSNQPQHF
TGCGCCAGCAGCCAAGGTCGGGACTCCAATCAGCCCCAGCATTTT
>TRBV20-1|TRBD1|many|TRBJ1-6
CSAREDFQGENSPLHF
TGCAGTGCTAGAGAGGATTTTCAGGGGGAGAATTCACCCCTCCACTTT
>TRBV7-9|.|.|TRBJ2-5
CASSLATPPRKPETQYF
TGTGCCAGCAGCTTAGCGACACCTCCTCGCAAGCCGGAGACCCAGTACTTC
>TRBV11-2|.|many|TRBJ2-5
CASSKRPTGGETQYF
TGTGCCAGCAGCAAAAGGCCCACTGGGGGAGAGACCCAGTACTTC
>TRBV5-1|TRBD2|.|TRBJ2-1
CASSFGLAGGDNEQFF
TGCGCCAGCAGCTTCGGACTAGCCGGGGGTGACAATGAGCAGTTCTTC
>TRBV7-2|.|many|TRBJ1-5
CASSLEGHYSNQPQHF
TGTGCCAGCAGCTTAGAGGGACACTATAGCAATCAGCCCCAGCATTTT
>TRBV19|TRBD2|.|TRBJ2-1
CASKVSGGAINEQFF
TGTGCCAGTAAAGTTAGCGGGGGGGCCATCAATGAGCAGTTCTTC
>TRBV12-3/TRBV12-4|TRBD1|few|TRBJ2-4
CASSFGQGFSIQYF
TGTGCCAGCAGTTTTGGACAGGGGTTTAGCATTCAGTACTTC
>TRBV20-1|TRBD2|few|TRBJ2-3
CSARDPRTSGRTQYF
TGCAGTGCTAGAGATCCCCGGACTAGCGGGAGAACGCAGTATTTT
>TRBV7-6|.|few|TRBJ1-1
CASRDAANTEAFF
TGTGCCAGCAGGGACGCGGCGAACACTGAAGCTTTCTTT
>TRBV7-9|.|few|TRBJ1-4
CASSTGTTNEKLFF
TGTGCCAGCAGCACCGGGACAACTAATGAAAAACTGTTTTTT
>TRBV19|.|few|TRBJ2-2
CASSMALTGELFF
TGTGCCAGTAGTATGGCGCTCACCGGGGAGCTGTTTTTT
>TRBV12-5|TRBD2|.|TRBJ2-2
CASGSGLAGYSGELFF
TGTGCTAGTGGATCCGGACTAGCGGGGTATAGCGGGGAGCTGTTTTTT
>TRBV4-2|.|once|TRBJ2-1
CASSPREGSYNEQFF
TGTGCCAGCAGCCCCAGGGAAGGGTCCTACAATGAGCAGTTCTTC
>TRBV6-2/TRBV6-3|TRBD2|few|TRBJ2-3
CASSYSTSGGNTDTQYF
TGTGCCAGCAGTTATTCCACTAGCGGGGGGAATACAGATACGCAGTATTTT
>TRBV7-4|.|.|TRBJ1-1
CASSRVWNTEAFF
TGTGCCAGCAGCCGGGTATGGAACACTGAAGCTTTCTTT
>TRBV20-1|.|few|TRBJ1-5
CSARVGIAPGQPQHF
TGCAGTGCTAGGGTTGGCATCGCCCCGGGCCAGCCCCAGCATTTT
>TRBV7-6|.|few|TRBJ1-5
CASSPHSGDPGQPQHF
TGTGCCAGCAGCCCACACTCAGGGGATCCGGGTCAGCCCCAGCATTTT
>TRBV7-6|.|.|TRBJ2-5
CASSAVVGAIQETQYF
TGTGCCAGCAGCGCGGTTGTAGGAGCGATACAAGAGACCCAGTACTTC
>TRBV24-1|.|few|TRBJ1-2
CATSDSDYYGYTF
TGTGCCACCAGTGATTCGGACTACTATGGCTACACCTTC
>TRBV28|.|.|TRBJ2-3
CASHDPRRIQELTDTQYF
TGTGCCAGCCACGACCCCCGCCGGATCCAGGAGCTCACAGATACGCAGTATTTT
>TRBV6-2/TRBV6-3|.|.|TRBJ1-1
CASSYSATMNTEAFF
TGTGCCAGCAGTTACTCGGCAACTATGAACACTGAAGCTTTCTTT
>TRBV6-2/TRBV6-3|.|.|TRBJ2-1
CASRNLLTNRLYNEQFF
TGTGCCAGCAGAAACCTTCTAACCAACCGACTCTACAATGAGCAGTTCTTC
>TRBV28|TRBD2|.|TRBJ2-5
CASSIGTSTQETQYF
TGTGCCAGCAGTATTGGGACTAGCACTCAAGAGACCCAGTACTTC
>TRBV20-1|TRBD2|.|TRBJ2-1
CSASPQRGATYNEQFF
TGCAGTGCTTCCCCCCAGCGGGGGGCCACCTACAATGAGCAGTTCTTC